This T cell receptor (beta chain) was identified during a study of blood T cell repertoires in COVID-19. Data came from immunoSEQ multiplex PCR; TCRdb stores just in-frame clones and leaves some out. The table includes fewer than 110,000 clones, around 84% detected once. Per germline, CDR1 ENHRY and CDR2 SYGVKD. The V and J ends lost 11 bases and 5 bases respectively, with 24 bases between them. This CDR3 contains 15 residues. The chain couples TRBV10-3 to TRBJ1-1; perhaps TRBD1 as D (5 bases). The sequence was obtained from a woman in her seventies with active or convalescent COVID-19. The specimen was peripheral blood. CDR3 sequence: CAAAQGSFHGTEAFF. CDR3 nucleotides: TGTGCCGCCGCCCAGGGTTCCTTCCATGGGACTGAAGCTTTCTTT.